The 30 T cell receptor beta chains in this list originate from one sample, sequenced in a study of cytotoxic CD8 clonotypes in ibrutinib-treated CLL. TCRdb's table, derived via immunoSEQ multiplex PCR, lists solely in-frame clones and lacks some. The sample lists hundreds of thousands of clones; 60% to 80% were seen once. This specimen consisted of PBMCs, obtained after 36 months of ibrutinib treatment. These receptor sequences come from a human donor with chronic lymphocytic leukemia.

This chain uses TRBV5-1 with TRBJ1-2; D perhaps matches TRBD1 (6 bases). This CDR3 comprises 14 residues. The germline V gene has CDR1 SGHRS and CDR2 YFSETQ. The V end lost 4 bases, the J end lost 6 bases, and 16 bases lay between the germline ends. Here the CDR3 reads CASSASTGFDGYTF. The CDR3 coding sequence is TGCGCCAGCAGCGCAAGCACAGGGTTTGATGGCTACACCTTC.

The chain uses TRBV4-1 and TRBJ2-3; the D call may be TRBD1 or TRBD2 (5 bases each). Trimming removed 0 bases at V and 3 bases at J, with 16 bases between. CDR3 length: 17 residues. Germline CDR1 is MGHRA and CDR2 is YSYEKL. CDR3 sequence: CASSQEHGPGSTDTQYF. The CDR3 DNA is TGCGCCAGCAGCCAAGAACACGGACCAGGGAGTACAGATACGCAGTATTTT.

This chain connects TRBV28 to TRBJ2-1, with TRBD2 identical over 8 bases. CDR3 length: 14 amino acids. The V gene end was trimmed by 5 bases and the J gene end by 7 bases; junction bases not matched to a gene: 7. From germline, CDR1 is MDHEN and CDR2 SYDVKM. The CDR3 nucleotides are TGTGCCAGCAGTCCGCGGCGGGGGGTAAATGAGCAGTTCTTC. Translation gives CASSPRRGVNEQFF.

V is TRBV7-2 and J is TRBJ2-5; D remains ambiguous. This CDR3 spans 17 amino acids. CDR1 is SGHTA and CDR2 is FQGNSA in the germline V gene. The V gene lost 0 bases and the J gene lost 4 bases, with 18 bases spanning the gap. The CDR3 DNA follows: TGTGCCAGCAGCTTAGCGGGCCATCCTAGTCGTCCAGAGACCCAGTACTTC. It encodes CASSLAGHPSRPETQYF.

This clone was picked up a small number of times. For the CDR3, the DNA is TGTGCCAGCAGTGAGTGGACAGAGACTAACTATGGCTACACCTTC. This codes for CASSEWTETNYGYTF. This chain links TRBV2 with TRBJ1-2; weak D call: TRBD1 (6 bases). Germline V gene data show CDR1 as SNHLY and CDR2 as FYNNEI. V was clipped by 3 bases and J by 0 bases, with 11 bases between them. The CDR3 is 15 residues long.

This clone was found a few times. CDR3 DNA sequence: TGTGCCAGCTCAGATGCCTACGAGCAGTACTTC. Translating gives CASSDAYEQYF. This chain connects TRBV7-2 to TRBJ2-7, with no clear D. Germline assignment: CDR1 SGHTA and CDR2 FQGNSA. This CDR3 has 11 residues. Trimming shortened V by 8 bases and J by 2 bases, and 7 bases separated the two germline ends. Using reference TRBV7-2 and TRBJ2-7 for the parts outside the CDR3, the full variable domain is GAGVSQSPSNKVTEKGKDVELRCDPISGHTALYWYRQSLGQGLEFLIYFQGNSAPDKSGLPSDRFSAERTGGSVSTLTIQRTQQEDSAVYLCASSDAYEQYFGPGTRLTVT.

This clone was recorded once. The chain carries TRBV4-3 and TRBJ2-5, with 7 bases lining up with TRBD1. The CDR3 has 15 residues. The J segment lost 5 bases and the V segment lost 6 bases, leaving 12 bases of the junction unmatched. Germline V CDR1 and CDR2: LGHNA, YSLEER. The CDR3 spells CASSRTGGSMETQYF. The CDR3 DNA is TGCGCCAGCAGTCGGACAGGAGGTAGCATGGAGACCCAGTACTTC.

The gene calls are TRBV11-2 and TRBJ2-7, with 14 positions matching TRBD2. The CDR3 spans 15 residues. The germline gives CDR1 SGHAT, CDR2 FQNNGV. V lost 6 bases to trimming and J lost 3 bases; unmatched junction nucleotides: 4. The CDR3 sequence: CASRYGLAGGYEQYF. The CDR3 nucleotides are TGTGCCAGCAGGTATGGACTAGCGGGAGGCTACGAGCAGTACTTC.

The V gene is TRBV2, the J gene TRBJ2-3; D could derive from TRBD1 or TRBD2 (6 bases each). Deletions cut 7 bases from V and 4 bases from J, with 15 bases between. Germline-derived CDR1 and CDR2 are SNHLY and FYNNEI. The CDR3 loop spans 14 amino acids. The CDR3 spells CASKIGQRADTQYF. Here the CDR3 DNA reads TGTGCCAGCAAAATCGGACAGCGGGCAGATACGCAGTATTTT.

The genes are TRBV20-1 and TRBJ2-7; D possibly corresponds to TRBD2 (5 bases). Germline loops: CDR1 DFQATT, CDR2 SNEGSKA (reference sequence). The CDR3 sequence is 11 residues long. Trimming stripped 6 bases from V and 6 bases from J, with 12 bases between. The CDR3 DNA follows: TGCAGTGCCCTGACGGGGATCGAGCAGTACTTC. Its protein is CSALTGIEQYF.

The CDR3 protein is CASSLVRDTQYF. In DNA form, the CDR3 reads TGTGCCAGCAGCTTAGTTCGGGATACGCAGTATTTT. V is TRBV11-2 and J is TRBJ2-3; D call uncertain. The V and J ends lost 1 base and 6 bases respectively, with 5 bases between them. Germline V gene data show CDR1 as SGHAT and CDR2 as FQNNGV. The CDR3 is 12 residues long. The variable domain in full, completed from reference TRBV11-2 and TRBJ2-3, reads EAGVAQSPRYKIIEKRQSVAFWCNPISGHATLYWYQQILGQGPKLLIQFQNNGVVDDSQLPKDRFSAERLKGVDSTLKIQPAKLEDSAVYLCASSLVRDTQYFGPGTRLTVL.

The chain couples TRBV6-5 to TRBJ2-7; tentatively, D is TRBD2 (5 bases). The CDR3 loop spans 15 amino acids. V dropped 6 bases and J dropped 5 bases, with 20 bases sitting between them. Looked up from germline, CDR1 is MNHEY and CDR2 is SVGAGI. CDR3 in amino acids: CASSLDYPRDHEQYF. The DNA for the CDR3 is TGTGCCAGCAGCCTAGACTACCCGCGCGATCACGAGCAGTACTTC.

This clone was detected only a few times. The rearrangement joins TRBV5-1 to TRBJ2-2, with TRBD1 matching 7 bases. The CDR3 length is 15 residues. Germline loops: CDR1 SGHRS, CDR2 YFSETQ. The trim removed 2 bases at V and 2 bases at J, leaving 3 bases unmatched. As DNA, the CDR3 is TGCGCCAGCAGCTTAAGGACAGGCAACACCGGGGAGCTGTTTTTT. Protein sequence: CASSLRTGNTGELFF. Full variable domain (missing parts from reference TRBV5-1 and TRBJ2-2): KAGVTQTPRYLIKTRGQQVTLSCSPISGHRSVSWYQQTPGQGLQFLFEYFSETQRNKGNFPGRFSGRQFSNSRSEMNVSTLELGDSALYLCASSLRTGNTGELFFGEGSRLTVL.

This clone was picked up a small number of times. V is TRBV9 and J is TRBJ2-7; D unresolved. Trimming cost V 0 bases and J 0 bases, with 7 bases left between them. Germline V gene sequence: CDR1 SGDLS, CDR2 YYNGEE. There are 14 residues in the CDR3. CDR3 region: CASSVGWSSYEQYF. The CDR3 region has the DNA TGTGCCAGCAGCGTAGGTTGGTCCTCCTACGAGCAGTACTTC.

Concerning this clone itself: This could be a read error, since a much larger clone is one nucleotide away. This rearrangement joins TRBV5-5 to TRBJ2-2; D not certain. The CDR3 consists of 12 residues. Trimming left V 4 bases short and J 3 bases short, with 4 bases between. Germline V CDR1 and CDR2: SGHKS, YYEKEE (reference sequence). The CDR3 sequence is CASSPYTGELFF. The CDR3 DNA reads as TGTGCCAGCAGCCCGTACACCGGGGAGCTGTTTTTT. The entire variable domain, with the rest obtained from reference TRBV5-5 and TRBJ2-2, is as follows: DAGVTQSPTHLIKTRGQQVTLRCSPISGHKSVSWYQQVLGQGPQFIFQYYEKEERGRGNFPDRFSARQFPNYSSELNVNALLLGDSALYLCASSPYTGELFFGEGSRLTVL.

The chain uses TRBV12-5 and TRBJ1-5; 9 nucleotides align to TRBD1. This CDR3 is built from 18 residues. V gave up 1 base and J gave up 1 base; unmatched junction bases: 8. CDR1 LGHNT and CDR2 FRNRAP come from the germline V gene. The CDR3 region is CASGLGGQGIRSNQPQHF. CDR3 nucleotides: TGTGCTAGTGGTTTGGGGGGACAGGGCATTCGGAGCAATCAGCCCCAGCATTTT.

J is TRBJ1-3 and V is TRBV15; D remains unclear. CDR3 length equals 15 residues. From germline, CDR1 is LNHNV and CDR2 YYDKDF (reference sequence). Trimming left V 1 base short and J 4 bases short, with 11 bases between. The CDR3 sequence: CATSRGGPVGNTIYF. Here the CDR3 DNA reads TGTGCCACCAGCAGAGGAGGACCCGTCGGAAACACCATATATTTT.

V is TRBV13 and J is TRBJ2-1, with TRBD2 identical over 9 bases. The CDR3 has 20 residues. Germline V gene data show CDR1 as PRHDT and CDR2 as FYEKMQ (reference sequence). Trimming removed 4 bases from V and 8 bases from J; junction bases left unmatched: 24. In nucleotides, the CDR3 is TGTGCCAGCAGCTCCTCCGCGCGGGGGGGCATTGGTCCCCCCGTTTATGAGCAGTTCTTC. Translated: CASSSSARGGIGPPVYEQFF. The whole variable domain, filled in from reference TRBV13 and TRBJ2-1, reads AAGVIQSPRHLIKEKRETATLKCYPIPRHDTVYWYQQGPGQDPQFLISFYEKMQSDKGSIPDRFSAQQFSDYHSELNMSSLELGDSALYFCASSSSARGGIGPPVYEQFFGPGTRLTVL.

The V call is TRBV19, the J call TRBJ1-1; 7 nucleotides match TRBD1. J was trimmed by 1 base and V by 2 bases; bases with no gene match: 4. This CDR3 is 15 amino acids long. Germline CDR1 reads LNHDA; CDR2 reads SQIVND (reference sequence). CDR3 loop: CASSIQTGRNTEAFF. CDR3 nucleotide sequence: TGTGCCAGTAGTATACAGACAGGGAGGAACACTGAAGCTTTCTTT. Looking up the rest from reference TRBV19 and TRBJ1-1 gives the full variable domain: DGGITQSPKYLFRKEGQNVTLSCEQNLNHDAMYWYRQDPGQGLRLIYYSQIVNDFQKGDIAEGYSVSREKKESFPLTVTSAQKNPTAFYLCASSIQTGRNTEAFFGQGTRLTVV.

This clone was seen a few times. J is TRBJ1-1 and V is TRBV10-3, with D uncertain. The germline V gene has CDR1 ENHRY and CDR2 SYGVKD. The V and J ends lost 0 bases and 5 bases respectively, with 13 bases between them. The CDR3 spans 15 residues. The CDR3 sequence: CAISESRTLGTEAFF. The DNA of the CDR3 is TGTGCCATCAGTGAGTCGCGTACCCTCGGGACTGAAGCTTTCTTT.

The chain joins TRBV7-7 to TRBJ2-1, with 8 nucleotides matching TRBD2. This CDR3 is built from 14 residues. Germline trimming cut 0 bases from V and 10 bases from J; bases unmatched to any gene: 5. Germline lookup yields CDR1 SSHAT and CDR2 FNYEAQ (reference sequence). CDR3 sequence (DNA): TGTGCCAGCAGCTTAGCGGTGACTAGCGCAGAGCAGTTCTTC. Its translation is CASSLAVTSAEQFF.

There are a few counts of this clone. This sequence joins TRBV28 and TRBJ2-7, with a weak D call TRBD1 (6 bases). The CDR3 totals 15 residues. The V gene lost 2 bases and the J gene lost 3 bases, with 14 bases spanning the gap. The germline CDR1 and CDR2 sequences are MDHEN and SYDVKM. CDR3 nucleotide sequence: TGTGCCAGCAGTTTACCCCTTGGACAGATCTACGAGCAGTACTTC. Its translation is CASSLPLGQIYEQYF.

DNA for the CDR3: TGTGCCAGCAGTCCACGACTCTACTCTAGCACAGATACGCAGTATTTT. Translation: CASSPRLYSSTDTQYF. The chain couples TRBV7-9 to TRBJ2-3; no reliable D call. V shed 6 bases and J shed 0 bases, with 16 bases lying between them. The germline V gene encodes CDR1 SEHNR and CDR2 FQNEAQ (reference sequence). CDR3 length equals 16 residues.

The V gene is TRBV7-8, the J gene TRBJ2-2; 10 bases fit TRBD2. The trim removed 5 bases at V and 6 bases at J, leaving 9 bases unmatched. The CDR3 is made up of 16 amino acids. From germline, CDR1 is SGHVS and CDR2 FQNEAQ. For the CDR3, the DNA is TGTGCCAGCAGCGACCTAGCGGGAGTACCGGCCGGGGAGCTGTTTTTT. It yields the protein CASSDLAGVPAGELFF.

This chain connects TRBV14 to TRBJ2-5; D is undetermined. Per the germline V gene, CDR1 is SGHDN and CDR2 is FVKESK. The CDR3 is 12 residues long. V was cut by 2 bases and J by 5 bases, with 6 bases left in between. CDR3 sequence (DNA): TGTGCCAGCAGCCAAACGCGGGAGACCCAGTACTTC. It codes for CASSQTRETQYF.

The chain employs TRBV9 and TRBJ2-5; D not certain. V was pared by 0 bases and J by 0 bases, with 6 bases between. Germline V CDR1 and CDR2: SGDLS, YYNGEE. The CDR3 is made up of 14 amino acids. The CDR3 here is CASSVGGNQETQYF. CDR3 bases: TGTGCCAGCAGCGTAGGAGGTAACCAAGAGACCCAGTACTTC.

This clone occurred a few times. The gene calls are TRBV7-9 and TRBJ1-2; D is uncertain. The ends were cut back, 1 base at V and 6 bases at J, with 9 bases in the middle. Germline CDR1 and CDR2: SEHNR and FQNEAQ (reference sequence). The CDR3 has 13 amino acids. The chain's CDR3 is CASSLVYDNGYTF. The CDR3 nucleotides read TGTGCCAGCAGCTTAGTTTACGACAATGGCTACACCTTC.

V is TRBV10-3 and J is TRBJ2-7, with 8 bases that match TRBD1. Unmatched junction bases numbered 13, after V lost 10 bases and J lost 5 bases. The germline V gene encodes CDR1 ENHRY and CDR2 SYGVKD. This CDR3 is built from 14 residues. The CDR3 DNA is TGTGCCAGCGACCAGACTCCGGGACAGGACGAGCAGTACTTC. This sequence encodes CASDQTPGQDEQYF.

The chain joins TRBV7-9 to TRBJ1-5; 8 positions match TRBD1. V gave up 5 bases and J gave up 7 bases; unmatched junction bases: 7. CDR3 length equals 14 residues. Germline V gene lookup returns CDR1 SEHNR and CDR2 FQNEAQ (reference sequence). In DNA, the CDR3 is TGTGCCAGCAGCACCCAGGGGGCTCAACAGCCCCAGCATTTT. Protein sequence: CASSTQGAQQPQHF.

This clone was detected only a few times. V and J are TRBV7-2 and TRBJ2-3, with D unclear. The CDR3 is 13 residues long. Between the trimmed V and J ends, which lost 1 base and 6 bases, there was a span of 8 bases. The V gene's germline CDR1 is SGHTA and CDR2 FQGNSA. In DNA, the CDR3 is TGTGCCAGCAGCTTAGTTGCCCTGGATACGCAGTATTTT. Amino acids: CASSLVALDTQYF. Based on the CDR3 plus reference TRBV7-2 and TRBJ2-3, the full variable domain is GAGVSQSPSNKVTEKGKDVELRCDPISGHTALYWYRQSLGQGLEFLIYFQGNSAPDKSGLPSDRFSAERTGGSVSTLTIQRTQQEDSAVYLCASSLVALDTQYFGPGTRLTVL.